The source of this T cell receptor beta chain is a study of cytomegalovirus exposure and HLA in healthy donors. About the study: HLA-typed donors were the source of about 85 million unique TCRs, which an early data release held.

Comments on this clone: The antigen is unknown.

Study findings and constraints: Association of 16,951 TCR beta sequences with HLA alleles was found at 0.05 false discovery rate in a later analysis. Some highly shared sequence variants likely arose as a pipeline artifact. A later analysis reported that several of the most significant clusters appeared to be linked to common viral pathogens, among them Epstein-Barr virus.

It was with 60 Vbeta and 13 Jbeta primers that the PCR ran. Measured with immunoSEQ multiplex PCR; TCRdb has only the in-frame clones, and not every one. The sample gives some 160,000 clones, 65% to 85% of which show up once; nearly 3.5% is in the top ten. This receptor was taken from a male donor in good health and CMV-seronegative. Material: PBMCs.

CDR3 coding DNA: TGCGCCAGCAGCCCCCCTGGTGGCAGTCCGCATTTT. Its protein product is CASSPPGGSPHF. The chain has TRBV4-3 and TRBJ1-5; no clear D gene. Trimming shortened V by 4 bases and J by 15 bases, and 16 bases separated the two germline ends. Germline assignment: CDR1 LGHNA and CDR2 YSLEER. The CDR3 spans 12 residues.